Listed below are T cell receptor beta chains from one sample, sequenced in a study of T cells after yellow fever vaccination. One entry per CDR3 protein, called by TCRdb with MiXCR from the 5' RACE reads. The sample comprises 180,000 or so distinct CDR3 sequences, more than 9.5% of which are singletons, and 36% rests with the top ten. The specimen was CD8+ T cells sorted from PBMCs, collected 15 days after the yellow fever booster vaccination. The source of these receptors is a man between 18 and 35 years old who received the YFV17D yellow fever vaccine. Each CDR3 is given with its conserved first and last residue. Fields, in order: J gene, D gene, clone size, V gene, CDR3 DNA, CDR3 protein. D genes are given only for firm matches. Only some rows state a clone size, as once, few, many or a class for expanded clones.

>TRBJ2-2|NA|NA|TRBV6-4
TGTGCCAGCAGTGCGTCTATGCCGGGGGAGCTGTTTTTT
CASSASMPGELFF
>TRBJ2-2|NA|NA|TRBV5-4
TGTGCCAGCAGCTTGGAGGGGCTCACCGGGGAGCTGTTTTTT
CASSLEGLTGELFF
>TRBJ1-1|NA|NA|TRBV4-3
TGCGCCAGCAGCCAAGATTGGAGAGAAGCTGAAGCTTTCTTT
CASSQDWREAEAFF
>TRBJ2-1|NA|many|TRBV4-1
TGCGCCAGCAGCCATACAGGCAATGAGCAGTTCTTC
CASSHTGNEQFF
>TRBJ2-7|NA|few|TRBV7-9
TGTGCCAGCAGCTTAAATCCAGGCTACGAGCAGTACTTC
CASSLNPGYEQYF
>TRBJ2-7|NA|few|TRBV5-1
TGCGCCAGCAGCTGGGCTTCCGACGAGCAGTACTTC
CASSWASDEQYF
>TRBJ2-1|NA|few|TRBV7-9
TGTGCCAGCAGCTCCGACAGGCACTACAATGAGCAGTTCTTC
CASSSDRHYNEQFF
>TRBJ1-1|NA|once|TRBV7-9
TGTGCCAGCAGGGTGGCAGGGACTGAAGCTTTCTTT
CASRVAGTEAFF
>TRBJ2-3|NA|many|TRBV5-1
TGCGCCAGCAGCTTGGTAGGCAGCACAGATACGCAGTATTTT
CASSLVGSTDTQYF
>TRBJ2-4|NA|few|TRBV27
TGTGCCAGCAGTTTAAACCCGGTAAACATTCAGTACTTC
CASSLNPVNIQYF
>TRBJ2-2|NA|NA|TRBV28
TGTGCCAGCAGTTTTGGTAAAGAAGAAATCGGGGAGCTGTTTTTT
CASSFGKEEIGELFF
>TRBJ2-1|TRBD2|few|TRBV27
TGTGCCAGCAGTTTGGGCCTAGCGGGGGTCGTGCGATTCTTC
CASSLGLAGVVRFF
>TRBJ1-2|NA|NA|TRBV4-3
TGCGCCAGCAGCCAAGAGGTCCAGGGAGGCTATGGCTACACCTTC
CASSQEVQGGYGYTF